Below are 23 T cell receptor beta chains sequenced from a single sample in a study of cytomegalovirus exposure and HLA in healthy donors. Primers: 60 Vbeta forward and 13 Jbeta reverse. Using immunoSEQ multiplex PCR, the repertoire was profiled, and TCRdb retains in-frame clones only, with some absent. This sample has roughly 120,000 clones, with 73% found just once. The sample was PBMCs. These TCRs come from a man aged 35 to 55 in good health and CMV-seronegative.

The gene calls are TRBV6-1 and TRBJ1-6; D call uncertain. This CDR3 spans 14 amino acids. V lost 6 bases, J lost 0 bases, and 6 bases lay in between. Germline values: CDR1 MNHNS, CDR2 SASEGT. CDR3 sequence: CASRPSSYNSPLHF. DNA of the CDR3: TGTGCCAGCAGGCCCAGCTCCTATAATTCACCCCTCCACTTT.

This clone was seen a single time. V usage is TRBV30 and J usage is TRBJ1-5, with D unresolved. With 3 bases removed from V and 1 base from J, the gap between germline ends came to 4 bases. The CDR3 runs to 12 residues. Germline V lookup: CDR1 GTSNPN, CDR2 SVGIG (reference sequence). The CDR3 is CAWSPSNQPQHF. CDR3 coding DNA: TGTGCCTGGAGCCCAAGCAATCAGCCCCAGCATTTT.

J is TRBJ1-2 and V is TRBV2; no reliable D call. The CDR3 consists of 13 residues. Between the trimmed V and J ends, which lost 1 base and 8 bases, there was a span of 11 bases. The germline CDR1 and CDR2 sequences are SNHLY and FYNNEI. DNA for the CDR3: TGTGCCAGCAGTGAAGTTGGCCCCAGAGGCTACACCTTC. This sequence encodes CASSEVGPRGYTF.

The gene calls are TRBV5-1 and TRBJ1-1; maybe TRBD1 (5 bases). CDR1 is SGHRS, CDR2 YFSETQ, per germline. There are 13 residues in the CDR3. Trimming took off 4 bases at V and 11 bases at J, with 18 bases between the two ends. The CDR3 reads CASSPGTASEAFF. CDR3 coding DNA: TGCGCCAGCAGCCCAGGGACCGCTAGCGAGGCTTTCTTT.

As DNA, the CDR3 is TGCGCCAGCAGGAACAGGTCTCCGCATACGCAGTATTTT. Translation: CASRNRSPHTQYF. This chain uses TRBV10-1 with TRBJ2-3; maybe TRBD1 (5 bases). The CDR3 extends over 13 amino acids. V was trimmed by 6 bases and J by 7 bases, leaving 14 bases between them. Germline V lookup: CDR1 WNHNN, CDR2 SYGVQD (reference sequence).

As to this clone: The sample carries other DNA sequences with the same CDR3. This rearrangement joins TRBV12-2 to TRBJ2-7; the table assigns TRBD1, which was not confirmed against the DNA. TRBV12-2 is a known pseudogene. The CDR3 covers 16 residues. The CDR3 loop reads CASRLDVRTQGVQQYF. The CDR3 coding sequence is TGTGCAAGTCGCTTAGACGTCCGGACGCAGGGTGTCCAGCAGTACTTC.

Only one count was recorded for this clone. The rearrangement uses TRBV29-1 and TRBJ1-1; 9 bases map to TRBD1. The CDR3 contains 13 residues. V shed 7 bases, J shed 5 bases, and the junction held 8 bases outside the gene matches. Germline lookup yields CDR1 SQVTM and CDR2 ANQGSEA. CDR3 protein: CSAEGQGGTEAFF. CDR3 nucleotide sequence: TGCAGCGCTGAGGGACAGGGAGGAACTGAAGCTTTCTTT. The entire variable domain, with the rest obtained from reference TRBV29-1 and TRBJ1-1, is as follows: SAVISQKPSRDICQRGTSLTIQCQVDSQVTMMFWYRQQPGQSLTLIATANQGSEATYESGFVIDKFPISRPNLTFSTLTVSNMSPEDSSIYLCSAEGQGGTEAFFGQGTRLTVV.

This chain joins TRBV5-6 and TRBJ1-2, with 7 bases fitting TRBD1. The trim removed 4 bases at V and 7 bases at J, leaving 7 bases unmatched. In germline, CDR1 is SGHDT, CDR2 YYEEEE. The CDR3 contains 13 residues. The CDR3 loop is CASSPQGVSGYTF. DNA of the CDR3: TGTGCCAGCAGCCCCCAGGGGGTGAGTGGCTACACCTTC.

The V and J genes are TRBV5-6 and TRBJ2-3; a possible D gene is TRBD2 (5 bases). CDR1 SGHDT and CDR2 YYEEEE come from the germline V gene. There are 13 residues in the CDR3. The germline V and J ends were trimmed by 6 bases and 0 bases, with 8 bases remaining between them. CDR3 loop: CASKEVSTDTQYF. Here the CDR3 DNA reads TGTGCCAGCAAGGAGGTGAGCACAGATACGCAGTATTTT. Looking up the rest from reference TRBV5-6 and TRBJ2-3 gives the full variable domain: DAGVTQSPTHLIKTRGQQVTLRCSPKSGHDTVSWYQQALGQGPQFIFQYYEEEERQRGNFPDRFSGHQFPNYSSELNVNALLLGDSALYLCASKEVSTDTQYFGPGTRLTVL.

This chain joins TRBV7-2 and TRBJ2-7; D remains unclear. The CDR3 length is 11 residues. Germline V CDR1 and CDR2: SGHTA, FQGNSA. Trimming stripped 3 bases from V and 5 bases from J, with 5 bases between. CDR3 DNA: TGTGCCAGCAGCTTGTATCACGAGCAGTACTTC. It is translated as CASSLYHEQYF.

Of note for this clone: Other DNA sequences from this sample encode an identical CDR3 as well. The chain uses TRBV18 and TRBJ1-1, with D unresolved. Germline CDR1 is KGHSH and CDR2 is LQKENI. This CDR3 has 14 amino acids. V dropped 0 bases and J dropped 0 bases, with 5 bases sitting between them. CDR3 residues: CASSPPSVNTEAFF. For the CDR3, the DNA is TGTGCCAGCTCACCACCGAGTGTGAACACTGAAGCTTTCTTT.

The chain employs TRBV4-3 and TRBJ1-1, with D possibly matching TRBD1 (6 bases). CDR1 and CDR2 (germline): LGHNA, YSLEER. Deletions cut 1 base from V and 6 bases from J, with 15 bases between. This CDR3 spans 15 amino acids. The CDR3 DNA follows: TGCGCCAGCAGCCAAGGGCAGGGGATCGTGGCTGAAGCTTTCTTT. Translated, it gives CASSQGQGIVAEAFF.

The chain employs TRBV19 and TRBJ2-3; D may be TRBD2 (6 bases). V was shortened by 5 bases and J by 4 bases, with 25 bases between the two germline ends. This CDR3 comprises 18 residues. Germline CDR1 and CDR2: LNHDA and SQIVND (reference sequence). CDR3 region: CASSLQAGGAPPPDTQYF. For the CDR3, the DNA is TGTGCCAGTAGTTTACAAGCGGGCGGGGCCCCCCCACCAGATACGCAGTATTTT.

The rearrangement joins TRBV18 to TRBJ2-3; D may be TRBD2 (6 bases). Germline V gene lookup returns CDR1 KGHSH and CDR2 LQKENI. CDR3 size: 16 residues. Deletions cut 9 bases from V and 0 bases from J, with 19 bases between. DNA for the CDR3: TGTGCCAGAAACACCGCGGCGGGACTCAGCACAGATACGCAGTATTTT. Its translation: CARNTAAGLSTDTQYF.

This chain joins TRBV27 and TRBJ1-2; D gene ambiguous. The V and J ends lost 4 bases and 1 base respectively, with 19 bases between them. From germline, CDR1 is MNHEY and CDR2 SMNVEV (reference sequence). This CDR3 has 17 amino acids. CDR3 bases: TGTGCCAGCAGTTGGGAGACACAACTGCTCTTTAACTATGGCTACACCTTC. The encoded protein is CASSWETQLLFNYGYTF.

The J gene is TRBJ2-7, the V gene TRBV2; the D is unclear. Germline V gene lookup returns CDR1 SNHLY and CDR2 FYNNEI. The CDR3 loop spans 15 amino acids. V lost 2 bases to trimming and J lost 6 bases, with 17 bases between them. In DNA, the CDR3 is TGTGCCAGCAGTGAAAGCATATATCCCTCGAGCGAGCAGTACTTC. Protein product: CASSESIYPSSEQYF. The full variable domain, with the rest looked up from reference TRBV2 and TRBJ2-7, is EPEVTQTPSHQVTQMGQEVILRCVPISNHLYFYWYRQILGQKVEFLVSFYNNEISEKSEIFDDQFSVERPDGSNFTLKIRSTKLEDSAMYFCASSESIYPSSEQYFGPGTRLTVT.

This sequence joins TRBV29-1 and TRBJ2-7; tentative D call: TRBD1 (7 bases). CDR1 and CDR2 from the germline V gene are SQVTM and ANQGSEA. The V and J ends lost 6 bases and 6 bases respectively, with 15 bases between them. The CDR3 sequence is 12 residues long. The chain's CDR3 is CSVDYRGGEQYF. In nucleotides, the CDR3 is TGCAGCGTGGATTACAGGGGAGGCGAGCAGTACTTC.

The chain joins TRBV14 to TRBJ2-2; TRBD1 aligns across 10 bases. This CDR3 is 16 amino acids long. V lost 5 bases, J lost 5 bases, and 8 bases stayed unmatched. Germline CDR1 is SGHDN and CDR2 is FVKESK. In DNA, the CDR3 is TGTGCCAGCAGCACAACGGGACAGGGGTGGACCGGGGAGCTGTTTTTT. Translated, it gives CASSTTGQGWTGELFF. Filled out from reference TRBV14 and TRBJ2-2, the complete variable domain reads EAGVTQFPSHSVIEKGQTVTLRCDPISGHDNLYWYRRVMGKEIKFLLHFVKESKQDESGMPNNRFLAERTGGTYSTLKVQPAELEDSGVYFCASSTTGQGWTGELFFGEGSRLTVL.

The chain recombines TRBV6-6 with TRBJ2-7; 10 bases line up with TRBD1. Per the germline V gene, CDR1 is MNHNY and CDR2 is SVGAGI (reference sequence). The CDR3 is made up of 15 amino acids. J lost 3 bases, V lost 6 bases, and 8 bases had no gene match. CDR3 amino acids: CASSPDRGGFYEQYF. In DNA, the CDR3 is TGTGCCAGCAGCCCGGACAGGGGGGGTTTCTACGAGCAGTACTTC.

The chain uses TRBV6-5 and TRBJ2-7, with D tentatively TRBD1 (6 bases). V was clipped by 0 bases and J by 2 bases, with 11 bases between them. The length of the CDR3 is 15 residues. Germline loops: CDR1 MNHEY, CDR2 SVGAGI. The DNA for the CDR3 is TGTGCCAGCAGTTACTCGGCAAGGGGGACCTACGAGCAGTACTTC. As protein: CASSYSARGTYEQYF.

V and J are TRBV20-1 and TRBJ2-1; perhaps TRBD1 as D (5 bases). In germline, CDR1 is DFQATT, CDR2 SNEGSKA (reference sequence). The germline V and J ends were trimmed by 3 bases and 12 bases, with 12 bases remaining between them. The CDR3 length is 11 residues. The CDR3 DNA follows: TGCAGTGCTAGGGCCGGGCAGGGGCAGTTCTTC. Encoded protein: CSARAGQGQFF.

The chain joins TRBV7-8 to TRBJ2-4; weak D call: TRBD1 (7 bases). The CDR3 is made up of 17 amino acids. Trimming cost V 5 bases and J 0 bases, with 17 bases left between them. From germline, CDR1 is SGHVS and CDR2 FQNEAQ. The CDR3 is CASSQGGFGLAKNIQYF. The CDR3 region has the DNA TGTGCCAGCAGCCAGGGGGGCTTCGGACTAGCCAAAAACATTCAGTACTTC.

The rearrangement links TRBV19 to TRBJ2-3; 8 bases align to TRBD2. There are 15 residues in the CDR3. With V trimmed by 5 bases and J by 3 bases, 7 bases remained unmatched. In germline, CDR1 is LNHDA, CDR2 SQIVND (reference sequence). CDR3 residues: CASSFGVAGTDTQYF. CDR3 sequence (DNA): TGTGCCAGTAGTTTCGGGGTAGCGGGGACAGATACGCAGTATTTT.